This T cell receptor beta chain was profiled in a study of sequential checkpoint blockade in melanoma. Specified treatment: randomized to nivolumab then ipilimumab (arm A) or the reverse (arm B). The CDR3 is 15 amino acids. Trimming at V came to 5 bases and at J to 9 bases, leaving 12 bases not matched to a gene. CDR1 and CDR2 (germline): LNHDA, SQIVND (reference sequence). Sequencing was performed with immunoSEQ multiplex PCR; in TCRdb, only in-frame clones are kept and a portion is missing. The sample consists of 3,000 to 4,000 clones, 15% to 20% of them appearing once. Sequenced material: tumor tissue (inferred from file names), taken from a patient given nivolumab and ipilimumab in sequence. The chain carries TRBV19 and TRBJ2-4; 8 bases are shared with TRBD2. The sequence was collected from a human donor with melanoma. In DNA form, the CDR3 reads TGTGCCAGTAGTCCCCCAGCGGGAGAACGAAGCATTCAGTACTTC. Protein sequence: CASSPPAGERSIQYF.